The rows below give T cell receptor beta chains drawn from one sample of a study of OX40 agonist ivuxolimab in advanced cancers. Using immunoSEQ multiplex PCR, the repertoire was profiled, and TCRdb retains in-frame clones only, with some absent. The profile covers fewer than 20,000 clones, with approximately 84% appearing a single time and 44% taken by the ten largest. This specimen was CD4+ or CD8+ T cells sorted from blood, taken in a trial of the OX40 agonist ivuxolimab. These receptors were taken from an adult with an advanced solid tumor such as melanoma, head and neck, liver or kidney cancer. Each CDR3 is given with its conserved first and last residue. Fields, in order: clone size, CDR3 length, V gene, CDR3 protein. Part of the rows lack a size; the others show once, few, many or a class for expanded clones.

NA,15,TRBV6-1,CASSHGEGESGEQYF
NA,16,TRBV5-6,CASSLVGGTVNTEAFF
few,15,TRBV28,CASSPLTGMYQPQHF
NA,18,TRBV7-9,CASSSLVGGAFPTDTQYF
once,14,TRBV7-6,CASSSGTANTEAFF
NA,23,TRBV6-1,CASSEILVGWGQGAVGANEKLFF
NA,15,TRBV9,CASSPPGLSYNEQFF
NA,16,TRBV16,CASSQYRGDRGLGYTF
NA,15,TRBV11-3,CASSRWDRDCEKLFF
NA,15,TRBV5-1,CASSLGPLSVGEAFF
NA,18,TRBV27,CASARNGREGPVQETQYF
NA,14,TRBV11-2,CASSLGGNSYEQYF
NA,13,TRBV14,CASSHDRGTEAFF
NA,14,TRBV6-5,CASSYRLQNTEAFF
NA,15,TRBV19,CASGAGKIMNTEAFF
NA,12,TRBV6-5,CASIPSFYEQYF
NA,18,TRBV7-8,CASSLGPRGVTGNTEAFF
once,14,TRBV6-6,CATYLRGDTDTQYF
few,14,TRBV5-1,CASSLKGPGTEAFF
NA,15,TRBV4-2,CASSPSTGSNTEAFF
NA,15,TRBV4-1,CASSRGQGASYEQYF
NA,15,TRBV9,CASSGQGIGYNEQFF
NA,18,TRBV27,CASSLLGLPGGPSYEQYF
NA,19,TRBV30,CAWRPGQGSFYSYNSPLHF
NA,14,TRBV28,CASSLSGNSYEQYF
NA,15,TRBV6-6,CASSLTGGINEKLFF
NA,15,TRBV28,CASSSRGLTDDTQYF
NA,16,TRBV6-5,CASSYSNGGGTDTQYF
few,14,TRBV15,CATSSLNLGTEAFF
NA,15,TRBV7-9,CASRQTESSYNEQFF
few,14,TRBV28,CASSLSRSGSPLHF
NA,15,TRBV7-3,CASSLGGQRDTEAFF
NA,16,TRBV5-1,CASSRDIPAGGEKLFF
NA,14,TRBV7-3,CASSPTHFSGELFF
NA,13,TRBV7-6,CASSDTGAGELFF
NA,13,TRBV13,CASSFTVADGYTF
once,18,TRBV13,CASRNRQTEVLSGNTIYF
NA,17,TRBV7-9,CASTFAGLAGIDNEQFF
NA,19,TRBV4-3,CASSQVGLAGDTSTDTQYF
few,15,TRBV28,CASSPIDRENTEAFF
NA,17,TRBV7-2,CASSLEPPGTPTGELFF
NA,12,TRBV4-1,CASSHDRVEQFF
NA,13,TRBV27,CASRLAGTYEQYF
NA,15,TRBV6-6,CASSATSGGAAEQYF
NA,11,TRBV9,CASSRGYEQYF
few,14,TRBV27,CASSEAGSTDTQYF
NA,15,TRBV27,CASSLGQNRYNEQFF
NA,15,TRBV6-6,CASSSTSGPSNEQFF
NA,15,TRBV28,CASSLFIASNNEQFF
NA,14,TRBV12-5,CASGTGHLTDTQYF
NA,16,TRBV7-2,CASSPGPGQGPDTQYF
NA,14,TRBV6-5,CASSSTVSGNTIYF
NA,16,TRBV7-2,CASSSTGLRVQETQYF
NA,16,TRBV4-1,CASSQLSRGTYEKLFF
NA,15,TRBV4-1,CASSQDLGLNTEAFF
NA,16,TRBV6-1,CASSEMWGARDTEAFF
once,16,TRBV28,CASSLREKPGNTEAFF
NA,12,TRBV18,CASSGQGAEAFF
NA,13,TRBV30,CAWGGSDLSPLHF